The present entry profiles one T cell receptor beta chain with its context. The antigen is not known. This CDR3 contains 15 residues. Trimming cost V 6 bases and J 8 bases, with 17 bases left between them. Germline loops: CDR1 MNHNS, CDR2 SASEGT. The data belong to a study of cytomegalovirus exposure and HLA in healthy donors. Study conclusions and caveats: The finding came from a later analysis; first-cohort TCR clusters tended to co-occur in the 110 or so validation repertoires. Most TCRs appeared rarely, but some public TCRs recurred in many donors. Reports credit the classifier with highly specific, highly sensitive diagnosis of cytomegalovirus status.

Assay used: immunoSEQ multiplex PCR; TCRdb lists only in-frame clones, some missing. This table holds approximately 270,000 clones, nearly 90% found once. The donors were in the approximately 120-subject validation cohort; that cohort was separate from the approximately 700-subject first cohort. The source material was PBMCs. V is TRBV6-1 and J is TRBJ1-6, with D possibly matching TRBD1 (6 bases). This sequence was found in a woman aged 18-30 years in good health and CMV-seronegative. The CDR3: CASRDPGHSYSPLHF. Here the CDR3 DNA reads TGTGCCAGCAGGGACCCGGGACATTCGTATTCACCCCTCCACTTT.